Shown below are 11 T cell receptor beta chains from a single sample sequenced in a study of liver allograft versus peripheral blood T cells. Study as a whole: Comparative analysis was performed on T cell receptor repertoires from transplanted livers and from recipients' peripheral blood.

One entry per CDR3 protein results from TCRdb running MiXCR on the reads. The data contain roughly 9,200 distinct CDR3 sequences, 16% of them singletons. These receptors were obtained from a human patient who had a liver transplant. Some T cells may be graft donor cells.

This sequence joins TRBV12-3 or TRBV12-4 and TRBJ1-1, with unresolved D. The V end was cut by 3 bases, the J end by 0 bases, with 5 bases between. The CDR3 spans 13 residues. Here the CDR3 reads CASSFQLNTEAFF. The CDR3, as DNA: TGTGCCAGCAGTTTTCAATTGAACACTGAAGCTTTCTTT.

In its sample, this clonotype was seen a few times. Just one base apart from a much larger clone, this may be a read error. The chain carries TRBV15 and TRBJ2-7, with D perhaps TRBD2 (6 bases). The CDR3 runs 13 residues. Germline CDR1 LNHNV, CDR2 YYDKDF (reference sequence). The CDR3 loop is CVTSRDRGYEQYF. The CDR3 coding sequence is TGTGTCACCAGCAGAGATCGGGGGTACGAGCAGTACTTC.

Ten or more counts support this clonotype. The chain recombines TRBV11-2 with TRBJ1-1; 7 nucleotides line up with TRBD1. The germline V gene has CDR1 SGHAT and CDR2 FQNNGV. The length of the CDR3 is 15 residues. J gave up 4 bases and V 0 bases, and 5 bases lay outside the gene matches. The CDR3 protein is CASSLDWTGGTEAFF. For the CDR3, the DNA is TGTGCCAGCAGCTTAGATTGGACAGGAGGCACTGAAGCTTTCTTT.

This clonotype has just a few counts. This chain joins TRBV5-4 and TRBJ2-7, with TRBD2 matching 8 bases. Germline CDR1 SGHNT, CDR2 YYREEE (reference sequence). With 0 bases clipped from V and 0 bases from J, the junction kept 2 bases outside the gene matches. The CDR3 spans 15 residues. CDR3 sequence (DNA): TGTGCCAGCAGCTTGGTAGCGGGGACCTCCTACGAGCAGTACTTC. Encoded protein: CASSLVAGTSYEQYF.

V usage is TRBV20-1 and J usage is TRBJ1-6; D gene uncertain. CDR1 is DFQATT and CDR2 is SNEGSKA in the germline V gene (reference sequence). The length of the CDR3 is 14 residues. The ends were cut back, 6 bases at V and 5 bases at J, with 14 bases in the middle. The CDR3 DNA follows: TGCAGTGCACAAGATCCCGTCCATAATTCACCCCTCCACTTT. It specifies CSAQDPVHNSPLHF.

Within the sample, this clonotype is medium-sized. The chain joins TRBV6-1 to TRBJ1-6, with TRBD1 matching 10 bases. The germline CDR1 and CDR2 sequences are MNHNS and SASEGT. The CDR3 spans 15 residues. V dropped 4 bases and J dropped 5; count of bases not matched to a gene: 2. Here the CDR3 DNA reads TGTGCCAGCAGTGGACAGGGGGCCCATAATTCACCCCTCCACTTT. Its protein product is CASSGQGAHNSPLHF.

The rearrangement links TRBV6-6 to TRBJ1-6; D perhaps matches TRBD1 (5 bases). Germline V gives CDR1 MNHNY, CDR2 SVGAGI (reference sequence). The CDR3 runs to 16 residues. V shed 4 bases and J shed 5 bases, with 15 bases lying between them. The CDR3 here is CASSWGGRTNNSPLHF. The CDR3 DNA follows: TGTGCCAGCAGTTGGGGCGGGAGAACCAATAATTCACCCCTCCACTTT.

This rearrangement joins TRBV20-1 to TRBJ1-1; 11 bases fit TRBD1. The CDR3 covers 13 residues. With V trimmed by 3 bases and J by 12 bases, 9 bases remained unmatched. Germline V gives CDR1 DFQATT, CDR2 SNEGSKA (reference sequence). The CDR3 region has the DNA TGCAGTGCTAGCCTCGGACAGGGGGCGCCGACTTTCTTT. Translated, it gives CSASLGQGAPTFF.

This clonotype is labeled medium-sized. The genes are TRBV6-5 and TRBJ1-2; the D gene is possibly TRBD1 (5 bases). V was pared by 6 bases and J by 4 bases, with 15 bases between. Germline CDR1 is MNHEY and CDR2 is SVGAGI. The CDR3 totals 14 residues. Written as DNA, the CDR3 is TGTGCCAGCAGATCGAGGGGCTTCCCCTATGGCTACACCTTC. As protein: CASRSRGFPYGYTF.

The V call is TRBV20-1, the J call TRBJ2-7; no clear D gene. V dropped 4 bases and J dropped 0 bases, with 10 bases sitting between them. CDR3 size: 13 residues. CDR1 is DFQATT and CDR2 is SNEGSKA in the germline V gene (reference sequence). Written as DNA, the CDR3 is TGCAGTGCTAAGTTGGGGAACTCCTACGAGCAGTACTTC. Encoded protein: CSAKLGNSYEQYF.

This clonotype has just a few counts. V gene TRBV12-3 or TRBV12-4 combines with J gene TRBJ2-3, with a weak D call TRBD1 (5 bases). This CDR3 is 14 amino acids long. V was clipped by 7 bases and J by 2 bases, with 13 bases between them. CDR3 nucleotides: TGTGCCAGCATCCTAGGGGCTTCCACAGATACGCAGTATTTT. Amino acids: CASILGASTDTQYF.